Below are 22 T cell receptor beta chains sequenced from a single sample in a study of T cell responses to AZD1222 COVID-19 vaccine. Repertoires were generated with immunoSEQ multiplex PCR, while TCRdb's copy carries only in-frame clones and drops some. Of around 160,000 clones detected, around 95% appear once; the ten largest clones hold around 0.66%. Source: peripheral blood, taken on day 0 of AZD1222 vaccination. The receptor source for this set is an adult in good health.

The chain couples TRBV27 to TRBJ1-4, with D possibly being TRBD1 (6 bases). Per germline, CDR1 MNHEY and CDR2 SMNVEV (reference sequence). V was clipped by 2 bases and J by 8 bases, with 12 bases between them. The CDR3 has 14 amino acids. The CDR3 bases are TGTGCCAGCAGTTTACGAGGGGGGCGCGAAAAACTGTTTTTT. Its translation is CASSLRGGREKLFF.

The chain recombines TRBV3-1 (or the pseudogene TRBV3-2) with TRBJ1-4, with unresolved D. The germline V and J ends were trimmed by 4 bases and 0 bases, with 6 bases remaining between them. The CDR3 length is 14 residues. Germline CDR1 and CDR2: LGHDT and YNNKEL (reference sequence). The CDR3 loop is CASSRRTTNEKLFF. In nucleotides, the CDR3 is TGTGCCAGCAGCCGGCGGACAACTAATGAAAAACTGTTTTTT.

The chain carries TRBV5-1 and TRBJ2-5, with no clear D. Germline V gene sequence: CDR1 SGHRS, CDR2 YFSETQ. This CDR3 comprises 15 residues. Trimming stripped 0 bases from V and 2 bases from J, with 11 bases between. The DNA for the CDR3 is TGCGCCAGCAGCTTGGGGATAGGCCAGCAAGAGACCCAGTACTTC. It encodes CASSLGIGQQETQYF.

This clone was seen once. V is TRBV6-1 and J is TRBJ1-4; D might be TRBD1 (5 bases). CDR1 and CDR2 (germline): MNHNS, SASEGT. The CDR3 covers 13 residues. V was pared by 6 bases and J by 6 bases, with 11 bases between. CDR3 coding DNA: TGTGCCAGCAGGACAGATTTGTATGAAAAACTGTTTTTT. Residues: CASRTDLYEKLFF.

J is TRBJ1-5 and V is TRBV7-9; 7 bases agree with TRBD1. The CDR3 loop spans 14 amino acids. In germline, CDR1 is SEHNR, CDR2 FQNEAQ (reference sequence). V lost 5 bases and J lost 4; bases outside the gene matches: 5. CDR3: CASSPGQANQPQHF. CDR3 nucleotide sequence: TGTGCCAGCAGCCCTGGACAGGCTAATCAGCCCCAGCATTTT.

The V call is TRBV27, the J call TRBJ1-6; TRBD1 aligns across 8 bases. Germline V lookup: CDR1 MNHEY, CDR2 SMNVEV (reference sequence). V dropped 5 bases and J dropped 7; count of bases not matched to a gene: 7. This CDR3 spans 15 amino acids. The CDR3 sequence: CASSPITGGNSPLHF. In DNA form, the CDR3 reads TGTGCCAGCAGTCCCATAACAGGGGGAAATTCACCCCTCCACTTT.

The genes are TRBV11-2 and TRBJ1-2; D might be TRBD1 (6 bases). Germline V gives CDR1 SGHAT, CDR2 FQNNGV. This CDR3 has 13 amino acids. Trimming removed 4 bases at V and 5 bases at J, with 11 bases between. CDR3 bases: TGTGCCAGCAGCTCCGGGACACCGTATGGCTACACCTTC. This translates into CASSSGTPYGYTF.

The J gene is TRBJ2-5, the V gene TRBV7-9; maybe TRBD1 (6 bases). The CDR3 has 14 amino acids. Germline CDR1 is SEHNR and CDR2 is FQNEAQ (reference sequence). V lost 0 bases and J lost 2, with 7 bases in between. The CDR3 is CASSLAGAQETQYF. As DNA, the CDR3 is TGTGCCAGCAGCTTAGCGGGGGCTCAAGAGACCCAGTACTTC.

The chain employs TRBV30 and TRBJ1-1; 9 bases match TRBD1. V trimming: 3 bases; J trimming: 1 base; junction bases outside the gene matches: 3. This CDR3 has 14 amino acids. Germline V gene data show CDR1 as GTSNPN and CDR2 as SVGIG (reference sequence). CDR3 sequence reads: CAWSATGGNTEAFF. The CDR3 DNA follows: TGTGCCTGGAGCGCGACAGGGGGGAACACTGAAGCTTTCTTT.

V usage is TRBV24-1 and J usage is TRBJ2-3, with 8 bases identical to TRBD2. The CDR3 has 15 residues. Unmatched junction bases numbered 3, after V lost 0 bases and J lost 5 bases. The germline CDR1 and CDR2 sequences are KGHDR and SFDVKD. DNA for the CDR3: TGTGCCACCAGTGATTTGAGCGGGAGTGAAGATACGCAGTATTTT. Its translation is CATSDLSGSEDTQYF.

This chain links TRBV6-4 with TRBJ2-3; 7 nucleotides match TRBD2. From germline, CDR1 is MRHNA and CDR2 SNTAGT. With V trimmed by 2 bases and J by 0 bases, 5 bases remained unmatched. The CDR3 sequence is 16 residues long. CDR3 amino acids: CASSDGASGSTDTQYF. The CDR3 nucleotides read TGTGCCAGCAGTGACGGGGCTAGCGGAAGCACAGATACGCAGTATTTT.

The sample holds one count of this clone. This chain joins TRBV24-1 and TRBJ2-3, with 15 bases fitting TRBD2. The CDR3 is made up of 17 amino acids. The ends lost 4 bases at V and 3 bases at J; junction bases unmatched: 4. Germline V gives CDR1 KGHDR, CDR2 SFDVKD. The CDR3 here is CATSDSGLAGGTDTQYF. The CDR3, as DNA: TGTGCCACCAGTGACTCCGGACTAGCGGGAGGGACAGATACGCAGTATTTT.

V is TRBV27 and J is TRBJ1-2, with D possibly matching TRBD1 (5 bases). The CDR3 runs 14 residues. V was trimmed by 6 bases and J by 8 bases, leaving 19 bases between them. The V gene's germline CDR1 is MNHEY and CDR2 SMNVEV (reference sequence). In DNA form, the CDR3 reads TGTGCCAGCAGCCCATACGACAGAAGTGAGGGCTACACCTTC. As protein: CASSPYDRSEGYTF.

This sequence joins TRBV10-2 and TRBJ2-3; 15 nucleotides agree with TRBD2. Germline lookup yields CDR1 WSHSY and CDR2 SAAADI. V dropped 8 bases and J dropped 8; count of bases not matched to a gene: 8. There are 15 residues in the CDR3. The CDR3 DNA sequence: TGCGCCAGCTCCGGGACTAGCGGGAGGCGGGGTACGCAGTATTTT. This codes for CASSGTSGRRGTQYF.

The chain employs TRBV19 and TRBJ1-1; D uncertain. The V gene lost 5 bases and the J gene lost 4 bases, with 20 bases spanning the gap. Germline V lookup: CDR1 LNHDA, CDR2 SQIVND (reference sequence). CDR3 length: 16 amino acids. CDR3 DNA: TGTGCCAGTAGTGACTCCCTAGAAACCCGGGGCACTGAAGCTTTCTTT. It translates to CASSDSLETRGTEAFF.

The chain joins TRBV20-1 to TRBJ1-1; 7 bases align to TRBD1. Germline V gene lookup returns CDR1 DFQATT and CDR2 SNEGSKA (reference sequence). Trimming at V came to 7 bases and at J to 5 bases, leaving 4 bases not matched to a gene. The CDR3 runs 11 residues. The CDR3 DNA sequence: TGCAGTGTCCGGGACAGTACTGAAGCTTTCTTT. Translated: CSVRDSTEAFF.

This chain uses TRBV2 with TRBJ1-1, with D perhaps matching TRBD1 (6 bases). V was clipped by 6 bases and J by 1 base, with 18 bases between them. CDR1 and CDR2 (germline): SNHLY, FYNNEI. CDR3 length: 16 residues. Here the CDR3 reads CASRDPGDARNTEAFF. The CDR3 DNA reads TGTGCCAGCAGAGATCCAGGGGATGCACGGAACACTGAAGCTTTCTTT. Full variable domain (rest looked up from reference TRBV2 and TRBJ1-1): EPEVTQTPSHQVTQMGQEVILRCVPISNHLYFYWYRQILGQKVEFLVSFYNNEISEKSEIFDDQFSVERPDGSNFTLKIRSTKLEDSAMYFCASRDPGDARNTEAFFGQGTRLTVV.

The V and J genes are TRBV24-1 and TRBJ2-3, with no clear D. This CDR3 spans 16 amino acids. The V and J ends lost 1 base and 0 bases respectively, with 10 bases between them. The germline gives CDR1 KGHDR, CDR2 SFDVKD. CDR3 sequence: CATSDFEKTSTDTQYF. In DNA form, the CDR3 reads TGTGCCACCAGTGATTTTGAAAAGACTAGCACAGATACGCAGTATTTT.

The chain joins TRBV5-8 to TRBJ1-2; unclear D gene. Trimming cost V 4 bases and J 8 bases, with 24 bases left between them. The germline CDR1 and CDR2 sequences are SGHTS and YDEGEE. This CDR3 is 16 amino acids long. The chain's CDR3 is CASSAQGIRGVEGYTF. As DNA, the CDR3 is TGTGCCAGCAGCGCTCAAGGGATCCGCGGCGTAGAGGGCTACACCTTC.

V and J are TRBV27 and TRBJ2-3, with D uncertain. The V end was cut by 4 bases, the J end by 0 bases, with 17 bases between. Looked up from germline, CDR1 is MNHEY and CDR2 is SMNVEV (reference sequence). The CDR3 totals 17 residues. CDR3 loop: CASSSPGYLPSTDTQYF. The CDR3 bases are TGTGCCAGCAGTTCCCCGGGCTACCTTCCTAGCACAGATACGCAGTATTTT.

This clone was detected once. The chain employs TRBV19 and TRBJ1-5; TRBD1 might be the D (6 bases). The length of the CDR3 is 13 residues. V was clipped by 7 bases and J by 11 bases, with 18 bases between them. Germline CDR1 LNHDA, CDR2 SQIVND (reference sequence). The CDR3 DNA is TGTGCCAGTATGCAACAGGGAGACAGAGCCCAGCATTTT. Its protein product is CASMQQGDRAQHF. The entire variable domain, with the rest obtained from reference TRBV19 and TRBJ1-5, is as follows: DGGITQSPKYLFRKEGQNVTLSCEQNLNHDAMYWYRQDPGQGLRLIYYSQIVNDFQKGDIAEGYSVSREKKESFPLTVTSAQKNPTAFYLCASMQQGDRAQHFGDGTRLSIL.

The V and J genes are TRBV19 and TRBJ1-1, with TRBD1 matching over 7 bases. V lost 4 bases, J lost 0 bases, and 8 bases stayed unmatched. This CDR3 comprises 16 residues. Germline V gene lookup returns CDR1 LNHDA and CDR2 SQIVND (reference sequence). The CDR3 DNA sequence: TGTGCCAGTAGTACGGGCCGGGACAGTATGAACACTGAAGCTTTCTTT. Translating gives CASSTGRDSMNTEAFF.